This TCR beta chain was identified during a study of PD-1 blockade in classical Hodgkin lymphoma. Stated time point: cycle 4 day 1 (C4D1), after five to seven weeks of nivolumab. No patient escaped relapse after autologous stem cell transplantation, and brentuximab vedotin exposure varied. This CDR3 spans 15 amino acids. Germline lookup yields CDR1 LGHNA and CDR2 YSLEER. With 0 bases removed from V and 7 bases from J, the gap between germline ends came to 12 bases. Measured with immunoSEQ multiplex PCR; TCRdb has only the in-frame clones, and not every one. Of roughly 46,000 clones listed, under 80% were seen once; the top ten hold roughly 12%.

This chain links TRBV4-3 with TRBJ1-4; possible D gene TRBD1, 5 bases. This specimen was peripheral blood mononuclear cells (PBMCs), taken before the fourth cycle of nivolumab. This clonotype was sampled from a human donor with classical Hodgkin lymphoma. The CDR3 nucleotides read TGCGCCAGCAGCCAAGATTTGGGGCTGGGTGAAAAACTGTTTTTT. It codes for CASSQDLGLGEKLFF.